The source of this T cell receptor (beta chain) is a study of OX40 agonist ivuxolimab in advanced cancers. Study-level background: The costimulatory receptor OX40 (CD134) was targeted by ivuxolimab, a fully human IgG2 agonistic monoclonal antibody. Intravenous ivuxolimab was administered to patients every 2 weeks at six dose levels: 0.01, 0.1, 0.3, 1.5, 3 and 10 mg/kg. Patients were allowed to have had prior anti-PD-1, anti-PD-L1 or anti-CTLA-4 therapy, and approximately 37% of the dose-escalation patients had been treated with checkpoint inhibitors. The paper reports the monotherapy dose-escalation portion (N of about 50 patients) of the phase I ivuxolimab trial. Of the approximately 50 patients in dose escalation, around 19 had hepatocellular carcinoma, some 15 had melanoma, 9 had renal cell carcinoma and 9 had head and neck cancer. Partial responses occurred in three dose-escalation patients: two with cutaneous melanoma and one with hepatocellular carcinoma. Peripheral TCRbeta sequencing aimed to test whether ivuxolimab altered TCR sequence diversity and caused clonal T-cell expansion. The dose-escalation cohort was over 70% male with a mean age of approximately 60 years, ranging from roughly 20 to 80.

In its sample, this clone was seen once. Its antigen is currently not known. The input lacks base qualities; no much larger clone sits a single base away. Patients with autoimmune disease history or receiving systemic immunosuppression were excluded from the trial. Peripheral blood for TCR sequencing was collected from all dose cohorts at baseline, on cycle 4 day 1, and on cycle 7 day 1. The samples were drawn from a first-in-human, open-label, multicenter phase I dose-escalation trial of ivuxolimab. Adults with locally advanced or metastatic head and neck squamous cell, hepatocellular, melanoma or renal cell carcinoma were enrolled in the trial. Before TCR sequencing, CD4+ T cells and CD8+ T cells were sorted from peripheral blood as separate populations. V loses 4 bases of germline sequence and J loses 2 bases, and the interval between the two ends is 10 bases. Spanning cysteine to phenylalanine, the CDR3 consists of 13 amino acids. The retained sequence is limited to the CDR3, 39 bases, with the frame set at the first base. The germline V gene specifies SQVTM as CDR1 and ANQGSEA as CDR2.

Summary of the overall study and its limitations: On average, CD8+ T cells showed more expanded clones than CD4+ T cells after ivuxolimab. At doses of 0.1 to 3.0 mg/kg, clonal expansion of both CD4+ and CD8+ blood T cells was observed from baseline to week 6. Low levels of normalized T-cell clonal expansion were also shown by some nonresponding patients. The antigen specificity of the peripheral T cells that underwent clonal expansion was not determined. In the 0.1-3.0 mg/kg groups, partial responders were among the patients with the lowest normalized peripheral clonal expansion, particularly in CD8+ T cells.

To sequence the TCRbeta CDR3 region, genomic DNA was isolated from the sorted cells. The immunoSEQ Assay was used for sequencing of TCRbeta CDR3 regions. The table was pulled from immuneACCESS by TCRdb, which kept in-frame rearrangements only. Such tables lose some clones; where checked, under half of the loss comes from unresolved V genes, and the rest has no known cause. This sample holds 50,000 to 75,000 clones; more than 75% were observed only once. The ten most abundant clones make up 0.95% to 1.5% of the sample. This receptor was obtained from an adult with an advanced solid tumor such as melanoma, head and neck, liver or kidney cancer. The material sequenced was CD4+ or CD8+ T cells sorted from blood, taken in a trial of the OX40 agonist ivuxolimab. Recombination joined TRBV29-1 with TRBJ2-3; the D gene assignment is perhaps TRBD1 or TRBD2, with each matching 6 bases. The CDR3 region: CSVGRGDTDTQYF. The nucleotide sequence reads TGCAGCGTTGGGAGGGGGGACACAGATACGCAGTATTTT.